The rows below give T cell receptor beta chains drawn from one sample of a study of OX40 agonist ivuxolimab in advanced cancers. The data were produced by immunoSEQ multiplex PCR, yet TCRdb's version contains in-frame clones alone and is incomplete. The sample consists of around 99,000 clones, around 90% of them appearing once. Sequencing was performed on CD4+ or CD8+ T cells sorted from blood, taken in a trial of the OX40 agonist ivuxolimab. The receptors shown here come from an adult with an advanced solid tumor such as melanoma, head and neck, liver or kidney cancer. The CDR3 runs from the conserved cysteine through the conserved F or W. The order of the fields is clone size, D gene, J gene, V gene, CDR3 DNA, CDR3 protein. A D gene is named only where the DNA matches it firmly. Only some rows state a clone size, as once, few, many or a class for expanded clones.

NA	NA	TRBJ1-4	TRBV5-1	TGCGCCAGCAGCACAGGACAGAGGGGGAATGAAAAACTGTTTTTT	CASSTGQRGNEKLFF
NA	NA	TRBJ2-5	TRBV5-4	TGTGCCAGCAGCTTGCAGGGGAGAAGGGAGACCCAGTACTTC	CASSLQGRRETQYF
NA	NA	TRBJ2-7	TRBV28	TGTGCCAGCAGTTTATTCGCGAGGAGGGGGCGTCTTGGAGAGCAGTACTTC	CASSLFARRGRLGEQYF
NA	NA	TRBJ2-7	TRBV7-9	TGTGCCAGCGGAGACGGGAACTACGAGCAGTACTTC	CASGDGNYEQYF
NA	TRBD1	TRBJ1-1	TRBV4-1	TGCGCCAGCAGCCAAGCCCACAGGGGTCGGACTGAAGCTTTCTTT	CASSQAHRGRTEAFF
NA	TRBD1	TRBJ2-5	TRBV7-8	TGTGCCAGCAGCCCCCCCAGGGGACAGGGCGGAGAGACCCAGTACTTC	CASSPPRGQGGETQYF
NA	NA	TRBJ2-7	TRBV28	TGTGCCAGCAACGGGGACCCGATATTTAAAGGGGACGGCTACGAGCAGTACTTC	CASNGDPIFKGDGYEQYF
once	NA	TRBJ1-2	TRBV20-1	TGCAGTGCTAGACGTCTATATGGCTACACCTTC	CSARRLYGYTF
once	NA	TRBJ1-5	TRBV27	TGTGCCAGCAGTTTATCGGCGGGGGGAGTTCAGCCCCAGCATTTT	CASSLSAGGVQPQHF
NA	TRBD1	TRBJ1-3	TRBV6-1	TGTGCCAGCAGTGCCTCGACAGGGGGACCTGGAAACACCATATATTTT	CASSASTGGPGNTIYF
NA	TRBD1	TRBJ2-2	TRBV19	TGTGCCAGTAGTATCCGCGGACAGGGGGCGACCGGGGAGCTGTTTTTT	CASSIRGQGATGELFF
NA	NA	TRBJ2-3	TRBV14	TGTGCCAGCAGCCACGAGCGACGGAAGAATGAGGATACGCAGTATTTT	CASSHERRKNEDTQYF
once	NA	TRBJ2-3	TRBV5-8	TGTGCCAGCAGCTTGGCTTGGGGACGGTCATCCACAGATACGCAGTATTTT	CASSLAWGRSSTDTQYF
once	NA	TRBJ2-3	TRBV10-1	TGCGCCAGCACCGGGACACCGGGCACAGGGACGCAGTATTTT	CASTGTPGTGTQYF
NA	NA	TRBJ1-1	TRBV27	TGTGCCAGCAGTACCTCGTTTGCGTGGGGGACAAACACTGAAGCTTTCTTT	CASSTSFAWGTNTEAFF
NA	NA	TRBJ1-5	TRBV7-8	TGTGCCAGCAGGCCCCGCACAGGCGACAATCAGCCCCAGCATTTT	CASRPRTGDNQPQHF
NA	NA	TRBJ2-7	TRBV30	TGTGCCTGGAGTGTCGCGTACGAGCAGTACTTC	CAWSVAYEQYF
NA	TRBD2	TRBJ2-7	TRBV30	TGTGCCTGGAGAGCAACTAGCGGAGTCTCCTACGAGCAGTACTTC	CAWRATSGVSYEQYF
NA	NA	TRBJ1-5	TRBV6-6	TGTGCCAGCAGTTACGGGGTAAGCAATCAGCCCCAGCATTTT	CASSYGVSNQPQHF
few	TRBD1	TRBJ1-2	TRBV29-1	TGCAGCGTAACCGGGACAGCAAACTATGGCTACACCTTC	CSVTGTANYGYTF
NA	NA	TRBJ2-2	TRBV19	TGTGCCAGTAGAGTTCAGGCGCAAATAAACACCGGGGAGCTGTTTTTT	CASRVQAQINTGELFF
NA	NA	TRBJ1-6	TRBV6-1	TGTGCCAGCAGTACCCAGGGCATCAAGGCACCCCTCCACTTT	CASSTQGIKAPLHF
NA	TRBD2	TRBJ2-7	TRBV5-1	TGCGCCAGCAGCTTGGCCGCGGGAGGGCCTCCGGAGCAGTACTTC	CASSLAAGGPPEQYF
NA	NA	TRBJ1-2	TRBV30	TGTGCCTGGAACCAGGACCGAAACTATGGCTACACCTTC	CAWNQDRNYGYTF
few	TRBD1	TRBJ1-2	TRBV6-1	TGTGCCAGCAGCATGACAGGGGCCTATGGCTACACCTTC	CASSMTGAYGYTF
NA	NA	TRBJ2-3	TRBV7-8	TGTGCCAGCAGCTTTTTACAGGGCTCACATACGCAGTATTTT	CASSFLQGSHTQYF
once	TRBD2	TRBJ2-5	TRBV5-1	TGCGCCAGCAGCTTGGAGGGGGGACTAGCCCAGCCAGAGACCCAGTACTTC	CASSLEGGLAQPETQYF
once	TRBD1	TRBJ1-6	TRBV7-8	TGTGCCAGCACCACGACAGGGGATCTCTCGGCACCCCTCCACTTT	CASTTTGDLSAPLHF
once	NA	TRBJ2-3	TRBV9	TGTGCCAGCAGCCTCCGGATTAGCACAGATACGCAGTATTTT	CASSLRISTDTQYF
NA	TRBD1	TRBJ1-1	TRBV29-1	TGCAGCGTAAAGACAGGGTCGGACACTGAAGCTTTCTTT	CSVKTGSDTEAFF
once	NA	TRBJ1-6	TRBV30	TGTGCCTGGAGTAGGGACCGGTCACCCCTCCACTTT	CAWSRDRSPLHF
NA	NA	TRBJ1-5	TRBV6-4	TGTGCCAGCAGTGACTGTATCGGAGGAGCCCAGCCCCAGCATTTT	CASSDCIGGAQPQHF
NA	NA	TRBJ2-6	TRBV19	TGTGCCAGTAGTACCAACAAGACAAATCAAAGTCGGGCCAACGTCCTGACTTTC	CASSTNKTNQSRANVLTF
NA	NA	TRBJ2-2	TRBV6-5	TGTGCCAGCAGTTACTCGACCGGGGGGCCCACCGGGGAGCTGTTTTTT	CASSYSTGGPTGELFF
NA	NA	TRBJ1-1	TRBV5-1	TGCGCCAGCAGCCTACTACAGGGAGACACTGAAGCTTTCTTT	CASSLLQGDTEAFF
NA	NA	TRBJ2-3	TRBV7-8	TGTGCCAGCAGCAAGGTGCCCCAGGGAGATACGCAGTATTTT	CASSKVPQGDTQYF
NA	NA	TRBJ1-5	TRBV6-1	TGTGCCAGCAGTGACAGGGGCAATCAGCCCCAGCATTTT	CASSDRGNQPQHF
NA	TRBD2	TRBJ2-7	TRBV28	TGTGCCAGCAGGGCTAGCGGGAGGATCTACGAGCAGTACTTC	CASRASGRIYEQYF
NA	NA	TRBJ1-4	TRBV21-1	TGTGCCAGCAAGGGCGGGGCCAGGGAAAAACTGTTTTTT	CASKGGAREKLFF
once	TRBD2	TRBJ2-2	TRBV9	TGTGCCAGCAGCGTGTTCACTAGCGGGGGTACCAACACCGGGGAGCTGTTTTTT	CASSVFTSGGTNTGELFF
NA	TRBD1	TRBJ2-5	TRBV6-5	TGTGCCAGCAGTCCACGTCCAGGGGGCGGGGAGACCCAGTACTTC	CASSPRPGGGETQYF
NA	NA	TRBJ1-5	TRBV2	TGTGCCAGCAGGCTTGGTCAGCCCCAGCATTTT	CASRLGQPQHF
once	NA	TRBJ1-6	TRBV6-1	TGTGCCAGCAGTCCAGGGACATCTGCTCATTCACCCCTCCACTTT	CASSPGTSAHSPLHF
NA	TRBD2	TRBJ2-1	TRBV5-6	TGTGCCAGCAGCTTGTTGCGGGAGGGGACCTACAATGAGCAGTTCTTC	CASSLLREGTYNEQFF
NA	NA	TRBJ2-7	TRBV30	TGTGCCTGGGATCGAACAGGGTTTGGGCAGTACTTC	CAWDRTGFGQYF
NA	NA	TRBJ2-2	TRBV5-6	TGTGCCAGCAGCTTGGGCCGGAACACCGGGGAGCTGTTTTTT	CASSLGRNTGELFF
NA	NA	TRBJ1-1	TRBV7-8	TGTGCCAGCAGCTTGCTGGGAATAGGCACTGAAGCTTTCTTT	CASSLLGIGTEAFF
NA	NA	TRBJ2-2	TRBV21-1	TGTGCCAGCAGCTTAGGAGGACAGGGGCCCGGGGAGCTGTTTTTT	CASSLGGQGPGELFF